The next 14 T cell receptor beta chains were all read from a single sample in a study of T-cell reconstitution after alpha-beta-depleted transplantation in children. TCRbeta library preparation incorporated unique molecular identifiers. TCRdb called the PCR reads again in MiXCR, with one record for every CDR3 protein. The sample yields a few hundred thousand distinct CDR3 sequences, 16% seen once. This material consisted of PBMCs, mostly from graft donor cells, taken 360 days after TCRalphabeta/CD19-depleted stem cell transplant. These TCRs come from a boy under two years old who had a stem cell transplant for Wiskott-Aldrich syndrome, so the T cells may come from the graft donor.

This clonotype was observed a handful of times. The rearrangement links TRBV7-9 to TRBJ2-6, with D possibly TRBD1 on 5 matching bases. Germline values: CDR1 SEHNR, CDR2 FQNEAQ (reference sequence). The V end lost 6 bases, the J end lost 10 bases, and 10 bases lay between the germline ends. This CDR3 contains 12 residues. DNA of the CDR3: TGTGCCAGCAGTCCTCAGGGAAACGTCCTGACTTTC. Its protein is CASSPQGNVLTF.

Here the CDR3 DNA reads TGTGCCACCAGTGATCCCGACAGTAGTGAGCAGTTCTTC. Translated: CATSDPDSSEQFF. The chain employs TRBV24-1 and TRBJ2-1, with D perhaps TRBD1 (5 bases). Trimming removed 3 bases from V and 9 bases from J, with 11 bases in between. CDR3 length: 13 residues. In germline, CDR1 is KGHDR, CDR2 SFDVKD.

This rearrangement joins TRBV27 to TRBJ2-2; no clear D. Germline V gene lookup returns CDR1 MNHEY and CDR2 SMNVEV (reference sequence). The CDR3 consists of 16 residues. The V and J ends lost 5 bases and 3 bases respectively, with 16 bases between them. CDR3 sequence (DNA): TGTGCCAGCAGTCTGCCTGGCGGTGGGTACACCGGGGAGCTGTTTTTT. The encoded protein is CASSLPGGGYTGELFF.

This clonotype was found a few times. The DNA for the CDR3 is TGTGCCAGCAGCTCCGGACTAGCGGGTCAGGATACGCAGTATTTT. This sequence encodes CASSSGLAGQDTQYF. The J gene is TRBJ2-3, the V gene TRBV9; TRBD2 agrees at 11 bases. Unmatched junction bases numbered 7, after V lost 4 bases and J lost 6 bases. CDR3 length equals 15 residues. Germline V gene lookup returns CDR1 SGDLS and CDR2 YYNGEE.

The V and J genes are TRBV29-1 and TRBJ1-1, with D unresolved. Germline V CDR1 and CDR2: SQVTM, ANQGSEA. The CDR3 length is 14 residues. With 4 bases removed from V and 0 bases from J, the gap between germline ends came to 12 bases. Here the CDR3 reads CSVAQRLMNTEAFF. The CDR3 DNA reads TGCAGCGTTGCCCAGAGACTAATGAACACTGAAGCTTTCTTT.

This chain links TRBV28 with TRBJ1-5; D is undetermined. The V gene lost 5 bases and the J gene lost 2 bases, with 16 bases spanning the gap. Germline V CDR1 and CDR2: MDHEN, SYDVKM. The CDR3 sequence is 16 residues long. For the CDR3, the DNA is TGTGCCAGCAGTCGTCGGTGGAGGCCGGGCAATCAGCCCCAGCATTTT. It codes for CASSRRWRPGNQPQHF. The variable domain in full, completed from reference TRBV28 and TRBJ1-5, reads DVKVTQSSRYLVKRTGEKVFLECVQDMDHENMFWYRQDPGLGLRLIYFSYDVKMKEKGDIPEGYSVSREKKERFSLILESASTNQTSMYLCASSRRWRPGNQPQHFGDGTRLSIL.

The rearrangement uses TRBV12-3 or TRBV12-4 and TRBJ1-2, with 8 positions matching TRBD1. This CDR3 has 13 amino acids. The V segment lost 6 bases and the J segment 4 bases; nucleotides outside the gene matches: 4. The CDR3 region is CASRTDRGYGYTF. The CDR3 bases are TGTGCCAGCAGAACCGACAGGGGCTATGGCTACACCTTC.

CDR3 DNA: TGTGCCAGCAGCCAGGGACTAGCGGGGGGGAGCTCCTACAATGAGCAGTTCTTC. Translating it yields CASSQGLAGGSSYNEQFF. V is TRBV4-2 and J is TRBJ2-1; 16 nucleotides match TRBD2. Losses at the gene ends were 3 bases for V and 0 bases for J; bases not matched to a gene: 2. The germline gives CDR1 LGHNA, CDR2 YNFKEQ. The CDR3 sequence is 18 residues long.

The chain uses TRBV28 and TRBJ1-2; D is unresolved. V was trimmed by 7 bases and J by 5 bases, leaving 20 bases between them. The germline CDR1 and CDR2 sequences are MDHEN and SYDVKM. The CDR3 is made up of 15 amino acids. The CDR3 sequence: CASNILPLGGYGYTF. DNA of the CDR3: TGTGCCAGCAATATCCTCCCCCTGGGTGGATATGGCTACACCTTC.

The rearrangement joins TRBV9 to TRBJ2-3; 10 nucleotides agree with TRBD2. The CDR3 is 17 residues long. CDR1 is SGDLS and CDR2 is YYNGEE in the germline V gene. The trim removed 0 bases at V and 4 bases at J, leaving 8 bases unmatched. CDR3 amino acids: CASSVGVAGGLADTQYF. The CDR3 nucleotides are TGTGCCAGCAGCGTAGGCGTAGCGGGAGGTCTGGCAGATACGCAGTATTTT. Complete variable domain (other parts from reference TRBV9 and TRBJ2-3): DSGVTQTPKHLITATGQRVTLRCSPRSGDLSVYWYQQSLDQGLQFLIQYYNGEERAKGNILERFSAQQFPDLHSELNLSSLELGDSALYFCASSVGVAGGLADTQYFGPGTRLTVL.

The chain uses TRBV5-1 and TRBJ2-5; perhaps TRBD1 as D (5 bases). The CDR3 is 13 amino acids. V was shortened by 4 bases and J by 2 bases, with 9 bases between the two germline ends. In germline, CDR1 is SGHRS, CDR2 YFSETQ. The DNA of the CDR3 is TGCGCCAGCAGCGGGGCAGGACAAGAGACCCAGTACTTC. Its translation is CASSGAGQETQYF.

This chain links TRBV12-3 or TRBV12-4 with TRBJ1-2; D may be TRBD1 (5 bases). The ends were cut back, 4 bases at V and 3 bases at J, with 15 bases in the middle. The CDR3 sequence is 15 residues long. CDR3 sequence (DNA): TGTGCCAGCAGTTATAAAAAAGGGACGTACTATGGCTACACCTTC. Its translation: CASSYKKGTYYGYTF.

V gene TRBV7-9 combines with J gene TRBJ2-1; possibly TRBD1 or TRBD2 for D (7 bases each). There are 17 residues in the CDR3. Trimming pared 2 bases from V and 2 bases from J, leaving 16 bases between. The germline CDR1 and CDR2 sequences are SEHNR and FQNEAQ (reference sequence). CDR3 protein: CASSLYRGGRTYNEQFF. Here the CDR3 DNA reads TGTGCCAGCAGCTTATACAGGGGAGGGAGGACCTACAATGAGCAGTTCTTC.

In its sample, this clonotype was seen many times. This sequence joins TRBV7-2 and TRBJ2-1; D gene uncertain. V was pared by 1 base and J by 8 bases, with 9 bases between. Germline V CDR1 and CDR2: SGHTA, FQGNSA. CDR3 size: 13 residues. The CDR3 sequence is CASSLGLGDEQFF. Here the CDR3 DNA reads TGTGCCAGCAGCTTAGGATTGGGCGATGAGCAGTTCTTC.